A selection of T cell receptor beta chains follows, all from one sample in a study of T cell responses to AZD1222 COVID-19 vaccine. Assay used: immunoSEQ multiplex PCR; TCRdb lists only in-frame clones, some missing. The sample records 85,000 to 120,000 clones, around 86% being singletons. Sequencing was performed on peripheral blood, taken on day 0 of AZD1222 vaccination. The receptors derive from an adult in good health. CDR3s include the opening cysteine and the closing phenylalanine or tryptophan. The D gene is left open where the match is weak. Expanded clones are given a class, and other clones once, few, many or no size at all.

>TRBV6-7|TRBD2|TRBJ2-5|.
TGTGCCAGCAGGCGACTAGCGGGGCCACAAGAGACCCAGTACTTC
CASRRLAGPQETQYF
>TRBV11-2|.|TRBJ2-2|.
TGTGCCAGCAGCTTAGTCGGGAGAATTACCGGGGAGCTGTTTTTT
CASSLVGRITGELFF
>TRBV28|.|TRBJ2-7|.
TGTGCCAGCAGGAGCGCCAGCTATCGGGACGGCTCCTACGAGCAGTACTTC
CASRSASYRDGSYEQYF
>TRBV18|TRBD1|TRBJ1-4|.
TGTGCCAGCTCACCGACAGGGGCAGCGGGTGAAAAACTGTTTTTT
CASSPTGAAGEKLFF
>TRBV7-6|.|TRBJ1-4|.
TGTGCCAGCAGCCCGGGACTGCTTGGTCTGTTTTTT
CASSPGLLGLFF
>TRBV13|TRBD2|TRBJ2-1|few
TGTGCCAGCAGTGCGGCTAGCGGGATAGTTGAGCAGTTCTTC
CASSAASGIVEQFF
>TRBV19|TRBD1|TRBJ1-6|.
TGTGCCAGTAGGTCCGGGACAGGGAATTCACCCCTCCACTTT
CASRSGTGNSPLHF
>TRBV7-8|.|TRBJ2-7|once
TGTGCCAGCAGCCTACAGGCGCCCTATCCCTACGAGCAGTACTTC
CASSLQAPYPYEQYF
>TRBV29-1|.|TRBJ1-1|.
TGCAGCGTTGAGGCCCACGGGAGCAGGGTGCGGAACACTGAAGCTTTCTTT
CSVEAHGSRVRNTEAFF
>TRBV7-2|.|TRBJ2-5|.
TGTGCCAGCAGCTTAGTAGAGGGAGAGGGAGAGACCCAGTACTTC
CASSLVEGEGETQYF
>TRBV24-1|TRBD1|TRBJ1-2|once
TGTGCCACCAGTGATTTGGCAGGGGGCGACTATGGCTACACCTTC
CATSDLAGGDYGYTF
>TRBV27|TRBD2|TRBJ2-3|.
TGTGCCAGCAGCCCACGACTAGCGGACCACACCGATACGCAGTATTTT
CASSPRLADHTDTQYF